This entry lists 22 T cell receptor beta chains sequenced from one sample in a study of identical twins (dated by TCRdb to 2016 to 2017). To prepare the library, 5' RACE was applied. TCRdb records Illumina HiSeq 2000 as the sequencer. The public reads were run again by TCRdb, first through fastp at Q25 and then through MiXCR, and only productive beta chains were kept. CDR3 protein duplicates are merged, each entry listing the most common genes and DNA. This sample comprises some 660,000 distinct CDR3 sequences, less than 10% of them detected only once. The ten largest clones capture roughly 0.97% of the sample. This sample was shared with a second study, whose subject was yellow fever vaccine responses in identical twins.

Material: PBMCs. The origin of the receptors is a woman aged 18-35 years in good health.

The chain has TRBV20-1 and TRBJ2-7; 7 bases align to TRBD2. This CDR3 has 17 amino acids. The germline gives CDR1 DFQATT, CDR2 SNEGSKA (reference sequence). V was pared by 3 bases and J by 2 bases, with 16 bases of the junction left unmatched. This CDR3 is CSASPHPSREFTYEQYF. The CDR3 nucleotides are TGCAGTGCTAGTCCACATCCCTCGCGGGAGTTTACCTACGAGCAGTACTTC.

This clonotype was detected many times. Here the CDR3 reads CASSQEGITEKLFF. The CDR3 DNA reads as TGTGCCAGCAGCCAAGAAGGGATAACTGAAAAACTGTTTTTT. The chain employs TRBV3-1 and TRBJ1-4; D unresolved. V was clipped by 0 bases and J by 7 bases, with 9 bases between them. The CDR3 has 14 residues. CDR1 is LGHDT and CDR2 is YNNKEL in the germline V gene (reference sequence).

This clonotype was observed many times. The chain joins TRBV7-9 to TRBJ2-5; possible D gene TRBD2, 6 bases. Looked up from germline, CDR1 is SEHNR and CDR2 is FQNEAQ (reference sequence). This CDR3 spans 14 amino acids. Trimming took 3 bases from V and 3 from J, leaving 11 bases between them. The CDR3 here is CASSFPGREETQYF. CDR3 DNA sequence: TGTGCCAGCAGCTTTCCCGGGAGAGAAGAGACCCAGTACTTC.

This clonotype was detected ten times or more. The chain has TRBV24-1 and TRBJ2-1; tentatively, D is TRBD2 (5 bases). Germline lookup yields CDR1 KGHDR and CDR2 SFDVKD. CDR3 length: 11 amino acids. V was shortened by 4 bases and J by 10 bases, with 7 bases between the two germline ends. Here the CDR3 reads CATSDGGEQFF. The DNA of the CDR3 is TGTGCCACCAGTGACGGCGGGGAGCAGTTCTTC.

This clonotype was observed at least ten times. V is TRBV7-2 and J is TRBJ2-1; D perhaps matches TRBD2 (6 bases). V was shortened by 8 bases and J by 5 bases, with 25 bases between the two germline ends. Germline V CDR1 and CDR2: SGHTA, FQGNSA. The CDR3 totals 17 residues. The CDR3 nucleotides read TGTGCCAGCCATACCGGGGCTAGCGCGAGGAGGGACAATGAGCAGTTCTTC. It is translated as CASHTGASARRDNEQFF.

This clonotype was counted many times. V is TRBV29-1 and J is TRBJ2-1, with 11 bases that match TRBD2. Germline V gene sequence: CDR1 SQVTM, CDR2 ANQGSEA. J gave up 8 bases and V 4 bases, and 10 bases lay outside the gene matches. The CDR3 has 15 amino acids. The CDR3: CSVVGGLAGGDEQFF. The CDR3 nucleotides read TGCAGCGTTGTTGGAGGGTTAGCGGGAGGGGATGAGCAGTTCTTC.

This clonotype occurred a few times. V is TRBV5-1 and J is TRBJ2-7, with 7 bases fitting TRBD1. The CDR3 extends over 14 amino acids. Germline CDR1 and CDR2: SGHRS and YFSETQ. J gave up 2 bases and V 4 bases, and 6 bases lay outside the gene matches. In DNA form, the CDR3 reads TGCGCCAGCAGCCCCGGACAGGTCACCTACGAGCAGTACTTC. It yields the protein CASSPGQVTYEQYF.

This clonotype was seen a few times. The chain joins TRBV28 to TRBJ2-5; TRBD1 matches 8 bases. Germline V CDR1 and CDR2: MDHEN, SYDVKM. The CDR3 runs to 14 residues. Trimming took 4 bases from V and 2 from J; bases not matched to a gene: 3. The CDR3 spells CASSYRDRQETQYF. The CDR3 DNA reads as TGTGCCAGCAGTTACCGGGACAGGCAAGAGACCCAGTACTTC.

In this sample, this clonotype turned up a few times. The gene calls are TRBV5-1 and TRBJ2-1; D gene uncertain. Germline assignment: CDR1 SGHRS and CDR2 YFSETQ. The CDR3 runs to 16 residues. V was trimmed by 4 bases and J by 0 bases, leaving 14 bases between them. Written as DNA, the CDR3 is TGCGCCAGCAGCCCGGCAGTTGGAGTCTCCTACAATGAGCAGTTCTTC. Protein product: CASSPAVGVSYNEQFF.

This clonotype was counted only a few times. This chain connects TRBV11-2 to TRBJ2-5, with D hard to call. In germline, CDR1 is SGHAT, CDR2 FQNNGV. The CDR3 has 14 residues. Trimming pared 3 bases from V and 2 bases from J, leaving 10 bases between. The CDR3 spells CASSFPGVQETQYF. As DNA, the CDR3 is TGTGCCAGCAGCTTCCCTGGGGTTCAAGAGACCCAGTACTTC. The variable domain in full, completed from reference TRBV11-2 and TRBJ2-5, reads EAGVAQSPRYKIIEKRQSVAFWCNPISGHATLYWYQQILGQGPKLLIQFQNNGVVDDSQLPKDRFSAERLKGVDSTLKIQPAKLEDSAVYLCASSFPGVQETQYFGPGTRLLVL.

This clonotype occurred many times. V usage is TRBV6-5 and J usage is TRBJ2-4; 7 bases agree with TRBD1. CDR1 is MNHEY, CDR2 SVGAGI, per germline. CDR3 length: 16 amino acids. V dropped 0 bases and J dropped 5; count of bases not matched to a gene: 7. The CDR3 loop reads CASSYSTGPPQNIQYF. CDR3 nucleotides: TGTGCCAGCAGTTACTCGACAGGGCCTCCGCAAAACATTCAGTACTTC.

The rearrangement links TRBV10-3 to TRBJ1-3; no clear D. CDR1 ENHRY and CDR2 SYGVKD come from the germline V gene. V dropped 0 bases and J dropped 3 bases, with 3 bases sitting between them. The CDR3 consists of 13 residues. The CDR3 spells CAISESLGNTIYF. The CDR3 DNA reads TGTGCCATCAGTGAGTCACTTGGAAACACCATATATTTT.

The chain joins TRBV20-1 to TRBJ2-7; 8 bases agree with TRBD1. The CDR3 is 15 amino acids. The V segment lost 0 bases and the J segment 3 bases; nucleotides outside the gene matches: 7. Germline-derived CDR1 and CDR2 are DFQATT and SNEGSKA (reference sequence). In DNA, the CDR3 is TGCAGTGCTAGAGATCTTGGAGGACAGGGCTACGAGCAGTACTTC. This sequence encodes CSARDLGGQGYEQYF.

This clonotype has a count of ten or more. V usage is TRBV12-3 or TRBV12-4 and J usage is TRBJ2-7, with D perhaps TRBD1 (5 bases). The CDR3 is 13 residues long. The V gene lost 5 bases and the J gene lost 5 bases, with 13 bases spanning the gap. The CDR3 DNA reads TGTGCCAGCAGTGCCCAAGGGGTCCACGAGCAGTACTTC. Protein product: CASSAQGVHEQYF.

The chain is built from TRBV5-1 and TRBJ1-1; no reliable D call. The CDR3 runs 16 residues. Germline V gene data show CDR1 as SGHRS and CDR2 as YFSETQ. Deletions cut 0 bases from V and 3 bases from J, with 15 bases between. DNA for the CDR3: TGCGCCAGCAGCTTGGGACCTAACGTGGCATACACTGAAGCTTTCTTT. Protein: CASSLGPNVAYTEAFF. Combining the CDR3 with reference TRBV5-1 and TRBJ1-1 gives the whole variable domain KAGVTQTPRYLIKTRGQQVTLSCSPISGHRSVSWYQQTPGQGLQFLFEYFSETQRNKGNFPGRFSGRQFSNSRSEMNVSTLELGDSALYLCASSLGPNVAYTEAFFGQGTRLTVV.

The rearrangement joins TRBV7-9 to TRBJ2-7; 9 bases align to TRBD1. With 5 bases clipped from V and 4 bases from J, the junction kept 6 bases outside the gene matches. Germline lookup yields CDR1 SEHNR and CDR2 FQNEAQ (reference sequence). The CDR3 has 14 residues. The CDR3 loop reads CASSNRDRVYEQYF. CDR3 bases: TGTGCCAGCAGCAACCGGGACAGGGTTTACGAGCAGTACTTC.

A word on this clonotype: Germline is not matched at one junction end, which may reflect a read error. V usage is TRBV7-2 and J usage is TRBJ1-1; D not resolved. Germline V CDR1 and CDR2: SGHTA, FQGNSA. This CDR3 is built from 14 residues. The CDR3 DNA sequence: TGTGCCAGCAGCTTAGCCAATGGGAACGCTGAAGCTTTCTTT. It codes for CASSLANGNAEAFF. The full variable domain, rest sourced from reference TRBV7-2 and TRBJ1-1, is GAGVSQSPSNKVTEKGKDVELRCDPISGHTALYWYRQSLGQGLEFLIYFQGNSAPDKSGLPSDRFSAERTGGSVSTLTIQRTQQEDSAVYLCASSLANGNAEAFFGQGTRLTVV.

The V call is TRBV28, the J call TRBJ2-1, with D possibly TRBD1 on 6 matching bases. The CDR3 has 15 amino acids. CDR1 is MDHEN and CDR2 is SYDVKM in the germline V gene. The V end lost 4 bases, the J end lost 8 bases, and 18 bases lay between the germline ends. CDR3 nucleotides: TGTGCCAGCAGTTCGGACCAGGGGACGTTCGATGAGCAGTTCTTC. Its translation is CASSSDQGTFDEQFF.

This clonotype was recorded a few times. The rearrangement uses TRBV27 and TRBJ2-7; TRBD1 matches 7 bases. V shed 2 bases and J 7 bases; nucleotides not matched to a gene: 14. The CDR3 covers 16 residues. CDR1 is MNHEY, CDR2 SMNVEV, per germline (reference sequence). The CDR3 region is CASSLEGAASVEEQYF. CDR3 DNA: TGTGCCAGCAGTTTAGAGGGGGCTGCTTCTGTAGAAGAGCAGTACTTC.

In this sample, this clonotype turned up a few times. The chain carries TRBV2 and TRBJ2-2; 7 positions agree with TRBD1. Per germline, CDR1 SNHLY and CDR2 FYNNEI. The CDR3 totals 16 residues. V was pared by 9 bases and J by 0 bases, with 10 bases of the junction left unmatched. The DNA of the CDR3 is TGTGCCAGATCCCCCCGGACAGGCACGAACACCGGGGAGCTGTTTTTT. It translates to CARSPRTGTNTGELFF.

The sample holds a few counts of this clonotype. V is TRBV9 and J is TRBJ1-4; no definite D call. V was trimmed by 1 base and J by 7 bases, leaving 14 bases between them. This CDR3 has 15 amino acids. Per the germline V gene, CDR1 is SGDLS and CDR2 is YYNGEE. The CDR3 reads CASSVKLHTGEKLFF. CDR3 DNA: TGTGCCAGCAGCGTAAAACTTCACACGGGTGAAAAACTGTTTTTT.

The rearrangement uses TRBV12-3 or TRBV12-4 and TRBJ2-7, with D perhaps matching TRBD2 (7 bases). The CDR3 length is 16 residues. With 6 bases removed from V and 2 bases from J, the gap between germline ends came to 20 bases. The CDR3 protein is CASSPRARGAPYEQYF. The CDR3 region has the DNA TGTGCCAGCAGCCCCAGAGCACGGGGGGCCCCCTACGAGCAGTACTTC.